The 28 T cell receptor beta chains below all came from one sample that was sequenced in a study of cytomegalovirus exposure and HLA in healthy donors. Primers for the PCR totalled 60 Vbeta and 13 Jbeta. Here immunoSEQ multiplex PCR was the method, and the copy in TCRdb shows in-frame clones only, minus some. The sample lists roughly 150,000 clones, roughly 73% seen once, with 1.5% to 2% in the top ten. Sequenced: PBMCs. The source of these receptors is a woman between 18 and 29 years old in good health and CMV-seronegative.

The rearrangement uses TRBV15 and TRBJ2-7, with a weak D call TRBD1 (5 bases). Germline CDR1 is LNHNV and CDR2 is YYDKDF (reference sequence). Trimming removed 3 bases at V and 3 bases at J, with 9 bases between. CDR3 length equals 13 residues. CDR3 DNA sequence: TGTGCCACCAGCAGTTTTAGGGGCTACGAGCAGTACGTC. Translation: CATSSFRGYEQYV.

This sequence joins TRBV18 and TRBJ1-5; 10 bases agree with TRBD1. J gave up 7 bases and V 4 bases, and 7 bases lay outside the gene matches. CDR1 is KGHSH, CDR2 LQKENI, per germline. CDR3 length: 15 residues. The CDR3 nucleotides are TGTGCCAGCTCACTAGAGACAGGGGGCGAACAGCCCCAGCATTTT. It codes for CASSLETGGEQPQHF.

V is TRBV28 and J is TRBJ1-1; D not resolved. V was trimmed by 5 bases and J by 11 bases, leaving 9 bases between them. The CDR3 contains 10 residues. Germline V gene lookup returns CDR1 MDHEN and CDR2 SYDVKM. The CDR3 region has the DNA TGTGCCAGCAGTACCAGGAGGGCTTTCTTT. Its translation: CASSTRRAFF. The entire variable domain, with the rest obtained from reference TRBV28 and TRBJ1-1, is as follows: DVKVTQSSRYLVKRTGEKVFLECVQDMDHENMFWYRQDPGLGLRLIYFSYDVKMKEKGDIPEGYSVSREKKERFSLILESASTNQTSMYLCASSTRRAFFGQGTRLTVV.

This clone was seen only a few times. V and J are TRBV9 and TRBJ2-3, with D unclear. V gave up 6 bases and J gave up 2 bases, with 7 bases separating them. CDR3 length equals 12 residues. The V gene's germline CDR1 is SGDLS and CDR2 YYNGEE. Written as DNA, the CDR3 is TGTGCCAGCACCGGAGCCACAGATACGCAGTATTTT. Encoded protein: CASTGATDTQYF.

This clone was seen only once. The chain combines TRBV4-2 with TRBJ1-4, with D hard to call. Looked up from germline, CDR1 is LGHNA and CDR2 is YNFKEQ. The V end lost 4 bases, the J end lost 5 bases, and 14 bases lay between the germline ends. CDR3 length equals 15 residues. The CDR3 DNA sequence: TGTGCCAGCAGCCCAGCGGGGAGGGAAAATGAAAAACTGTTTTTT. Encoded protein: CASSPAGRENEKLFF.

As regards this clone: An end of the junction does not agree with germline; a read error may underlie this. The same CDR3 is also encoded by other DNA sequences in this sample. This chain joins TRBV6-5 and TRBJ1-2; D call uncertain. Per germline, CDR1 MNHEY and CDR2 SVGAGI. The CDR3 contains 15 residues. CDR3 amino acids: CASSYSGPGSYGYTF. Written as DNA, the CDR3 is TGCGCCAGCAGTTACTCAGGTCCAGGCAGCTATGGCTACACCTTC.

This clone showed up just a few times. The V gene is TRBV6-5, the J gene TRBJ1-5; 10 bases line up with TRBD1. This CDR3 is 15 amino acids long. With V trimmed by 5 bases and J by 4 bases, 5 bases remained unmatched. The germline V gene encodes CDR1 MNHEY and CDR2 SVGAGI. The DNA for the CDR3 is TGTGCCAGCAGTGCCCGGACAGGGGGTAATCAGCCCCAGCATTTT. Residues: CASSARTGGNQPQHF.

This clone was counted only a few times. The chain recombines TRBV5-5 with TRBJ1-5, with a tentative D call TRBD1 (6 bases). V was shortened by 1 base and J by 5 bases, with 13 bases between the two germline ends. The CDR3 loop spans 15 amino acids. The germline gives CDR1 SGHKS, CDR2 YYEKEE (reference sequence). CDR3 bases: TGTGCCAGCAGCTTGTACAGGGCGGGAGATCAGCCCCAGCATTTT. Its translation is CASSLYRAGDQPQHF.

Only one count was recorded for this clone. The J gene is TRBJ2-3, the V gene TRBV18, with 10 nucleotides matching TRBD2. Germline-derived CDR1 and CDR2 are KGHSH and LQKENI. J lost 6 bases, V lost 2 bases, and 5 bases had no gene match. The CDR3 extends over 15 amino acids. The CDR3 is CASSPGLAGADTQYF. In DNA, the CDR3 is TGTGCCAGCTCACCAGGTCTAGCGGGAGCCGATACGCAGTATTTT.

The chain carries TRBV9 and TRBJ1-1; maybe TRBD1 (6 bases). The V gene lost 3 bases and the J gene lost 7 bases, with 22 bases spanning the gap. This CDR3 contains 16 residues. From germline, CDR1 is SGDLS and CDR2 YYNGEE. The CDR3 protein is CASSANLPGHPVEAFF. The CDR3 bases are TGTGCCAGCAGCGCTAATCTACCGGGACACCCCGTTGAAGCTTTCTTT. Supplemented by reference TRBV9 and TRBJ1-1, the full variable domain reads DSGVTQTPKHLITATGQRVTLRCSPRSGDLSVYWYQQSLDQGLQFLIQYYNGEERAKGNILERFSAQQFPDLHSELNLSSLELGDSALYFCASSANLPGHPVEAFFGQGTRLTVV.

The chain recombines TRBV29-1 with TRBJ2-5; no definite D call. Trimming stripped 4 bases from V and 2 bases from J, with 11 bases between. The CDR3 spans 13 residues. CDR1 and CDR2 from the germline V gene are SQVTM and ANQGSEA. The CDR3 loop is CSVVSPMQETQYF. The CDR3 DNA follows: TGCAGCGTTGTAAGCCCGATGCAAGAGACCCAGTACTTC.

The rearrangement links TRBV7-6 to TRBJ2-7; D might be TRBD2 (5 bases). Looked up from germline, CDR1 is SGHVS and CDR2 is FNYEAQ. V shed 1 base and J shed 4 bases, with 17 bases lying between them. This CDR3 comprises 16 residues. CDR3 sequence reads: CASSLGPPTRAYEQYV. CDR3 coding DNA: TGTGCCAGCAGCTTAGGACCCCCTACTAGAGCTTACGAGCAGTACGTC.

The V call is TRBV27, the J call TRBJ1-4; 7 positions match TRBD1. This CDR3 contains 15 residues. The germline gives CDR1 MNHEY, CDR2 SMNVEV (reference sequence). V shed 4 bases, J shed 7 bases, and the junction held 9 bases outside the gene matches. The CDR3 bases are TGTGCCAGCAGTTCTAGGACAGGACGGGGTGAAAAACTGTTTTTT. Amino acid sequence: CASSSRTGRGEKLFF.

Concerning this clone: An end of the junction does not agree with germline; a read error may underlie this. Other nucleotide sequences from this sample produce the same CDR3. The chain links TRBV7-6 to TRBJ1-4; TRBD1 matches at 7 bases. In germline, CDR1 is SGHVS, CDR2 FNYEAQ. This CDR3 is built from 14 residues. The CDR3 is CASSLGGGREKLFF. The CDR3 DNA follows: TGTGCCAGCAGCTTAGGAGGGGGCCGTGAAAAACTGTTTTTC.

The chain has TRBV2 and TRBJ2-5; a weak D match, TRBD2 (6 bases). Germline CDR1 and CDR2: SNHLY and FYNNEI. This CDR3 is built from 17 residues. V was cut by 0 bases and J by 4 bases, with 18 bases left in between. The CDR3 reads CASSEALPALGGETQYF. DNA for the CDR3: TGTGCCAGCAGTGAAGCGCTTCCAGCCCTGGGGGGAGAGACCCAGTACTTC.

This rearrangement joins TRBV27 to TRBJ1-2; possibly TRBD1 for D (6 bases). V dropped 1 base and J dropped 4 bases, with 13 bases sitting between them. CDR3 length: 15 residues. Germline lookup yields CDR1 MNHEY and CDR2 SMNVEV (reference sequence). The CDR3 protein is CASSLLADRPYGYTF. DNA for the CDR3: TGTGCCAGCAGTTTATTGGCGGACAGACCCTATGGCTACACCTTC.

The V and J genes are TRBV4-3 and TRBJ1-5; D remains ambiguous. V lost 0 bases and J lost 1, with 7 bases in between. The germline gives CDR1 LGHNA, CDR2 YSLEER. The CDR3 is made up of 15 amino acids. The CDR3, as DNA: TGCGCCAGCAGCCAAGACAGCAGGAGCAATCAGCCCCAGCATTTT. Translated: CASSQDSRSNQPQHF.

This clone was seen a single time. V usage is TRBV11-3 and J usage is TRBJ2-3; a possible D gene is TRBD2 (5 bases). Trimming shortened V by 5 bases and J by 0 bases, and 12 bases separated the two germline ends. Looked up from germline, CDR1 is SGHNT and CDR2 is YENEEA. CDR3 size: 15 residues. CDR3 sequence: CASSPSGSSTDTQYF. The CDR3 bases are TGTGCCAGCAGCCCCTCGGGGTCTAGCACAGATACGCAGTATTTT. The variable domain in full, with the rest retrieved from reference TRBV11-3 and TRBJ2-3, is EAGVVQSPRYKIIEKKQPVAFWCNPISGHNTLYWYLQNLGQGPELLIRYENEEAVDDSQLPKDRFSAERLKGVDSTLKIQPAELGDSAVYLCASSPSGSSTDTQYFGPGTRLTVL.

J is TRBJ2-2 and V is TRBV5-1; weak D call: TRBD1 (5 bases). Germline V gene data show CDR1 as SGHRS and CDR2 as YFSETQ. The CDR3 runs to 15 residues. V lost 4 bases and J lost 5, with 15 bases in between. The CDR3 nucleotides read TGCGCCAGCAGCCCTGGGGCCAGGCCGACCGGGGAGCTGTTTTTT. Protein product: CASSPGARPTGELFF.

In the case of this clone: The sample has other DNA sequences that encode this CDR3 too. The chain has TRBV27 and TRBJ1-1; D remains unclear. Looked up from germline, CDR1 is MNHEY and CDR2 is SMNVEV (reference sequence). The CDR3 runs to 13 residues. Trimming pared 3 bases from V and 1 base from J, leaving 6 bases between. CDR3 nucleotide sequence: TGTGCCAGCAGTTTTTCCAGGAACACTGAAGCTTTCTTT. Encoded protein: CASSFSRNTEAFF.

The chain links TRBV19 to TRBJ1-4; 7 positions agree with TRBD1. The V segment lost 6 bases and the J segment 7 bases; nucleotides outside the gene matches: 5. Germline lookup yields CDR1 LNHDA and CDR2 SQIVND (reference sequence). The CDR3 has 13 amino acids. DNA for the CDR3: TGTGCCAGTAGAGACAGGGAAGGTGAAAAACTGTTTTTT. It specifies CASRDREGEKLFF.

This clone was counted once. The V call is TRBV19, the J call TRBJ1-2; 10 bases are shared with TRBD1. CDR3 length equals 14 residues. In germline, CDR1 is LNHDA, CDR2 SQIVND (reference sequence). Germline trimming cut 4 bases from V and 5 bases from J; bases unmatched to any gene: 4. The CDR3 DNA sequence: TGTGCCAGTAGTAGACAGGGGGCAGATTATGGCTACACCTTC. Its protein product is CASSRQGADYGYTF.

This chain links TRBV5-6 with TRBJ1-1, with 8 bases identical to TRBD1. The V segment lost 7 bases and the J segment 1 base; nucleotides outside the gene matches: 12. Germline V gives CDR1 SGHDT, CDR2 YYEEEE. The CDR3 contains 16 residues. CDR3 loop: CASATSFGQGNTEAFF. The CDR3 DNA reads TGTGCCAGCGCTACCTCGTTCGGACAGGGGAACACTGAAGCTTTCTTT. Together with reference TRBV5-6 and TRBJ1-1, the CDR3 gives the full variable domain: DAGVTQSPTHLIKTRGQQVTLRCSPKSGHDTVSWYQQALGQGPQFIFQYYEEEERQRGNFPDRFSGHQFPNYSSELNVNALLLGDSALYLCASATSFGQGNTEAFFGQGTRLTVV.

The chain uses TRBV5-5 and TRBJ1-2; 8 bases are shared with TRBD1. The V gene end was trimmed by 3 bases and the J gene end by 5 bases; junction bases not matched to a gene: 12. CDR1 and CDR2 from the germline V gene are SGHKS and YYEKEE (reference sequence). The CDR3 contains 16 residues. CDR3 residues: CASSSTSDRAKYGYTF. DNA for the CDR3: TGTGCCAGCAGCTCCACTTCGGACAGGGCCAAGTATGGCTACACCTTC.

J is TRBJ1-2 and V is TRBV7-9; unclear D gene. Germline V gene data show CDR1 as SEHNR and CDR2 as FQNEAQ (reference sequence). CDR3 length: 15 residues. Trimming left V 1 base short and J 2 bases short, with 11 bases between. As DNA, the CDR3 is TGTGCCAGCAGCTTAGGGGAGGGTATAAACTATGGCTACACCTTC. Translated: CASSLGEGINYGYTF.

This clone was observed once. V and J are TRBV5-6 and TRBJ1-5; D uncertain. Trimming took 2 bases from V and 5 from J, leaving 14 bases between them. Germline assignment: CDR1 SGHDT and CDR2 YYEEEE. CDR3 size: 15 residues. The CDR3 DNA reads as TGTGCCAGCAGCTTAAGTACGGGGAACTATCAGCCCCAGCATTTT. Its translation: CASSLSTGNYQPQHF.

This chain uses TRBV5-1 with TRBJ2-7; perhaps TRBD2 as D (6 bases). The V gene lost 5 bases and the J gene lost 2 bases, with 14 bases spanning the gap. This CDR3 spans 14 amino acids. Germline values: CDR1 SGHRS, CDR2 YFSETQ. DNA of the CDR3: TGCGCCAGCAGAAGGAGGCGGGACCCCTACGAGCAGTACTTC. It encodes CASRRRRDPYEQYF.

DNA for the CDR3: TGTGCCATCAGTGGAGAGCAAGAGACCCAGTACTTC. Its protein is CAISGEQETQYF. The chain recombines TRBV10-3 with TRBJ2-5; D is unclear. The CDR3 extends over 12 amino acids. CDR1 is ENHRY and CDR2 is SYGVKD in the germline V gene. V dropped 4 bases and J dropped 2 bases, with 5 bases sitting between them.